This T cell receptor beta chain is from a study of identical twins. Each CDR3 protein is one row after TCRdb ran MiXCR on the 5' RACE reads. The sample lists 470,000 or so distinct CDR3 sequences, 20% to 30% occurring once. Remarks on this clonotype: An end of the junction differs from the germline gene, which may be a read error.

The CDR3 extends over 15 amino acids. Germline V gene data show CDR1 as SGHDT and CDR2 as YYEEEE. The data were also submitted as part of a second study, on T cells expressing NK-cell markers. In that study: The study left the HCMV specificity of expanded NKG2C+ T cell clones unresolved.

V usage is TRBV5-6 and J usage is TRBJ2-6; maybe TRBD1 (5 bases). Material for sequencing was CD4+ T cells sorted from blood. The clonotype comes from a woman under 30 in good health. The CDR3 nucleotides are TGTGCCAACAGCTTAGGGGTGTCTGGGGCCAACGTCCTGACTTTC. Its translation: CANSLGVSGANVLTF.